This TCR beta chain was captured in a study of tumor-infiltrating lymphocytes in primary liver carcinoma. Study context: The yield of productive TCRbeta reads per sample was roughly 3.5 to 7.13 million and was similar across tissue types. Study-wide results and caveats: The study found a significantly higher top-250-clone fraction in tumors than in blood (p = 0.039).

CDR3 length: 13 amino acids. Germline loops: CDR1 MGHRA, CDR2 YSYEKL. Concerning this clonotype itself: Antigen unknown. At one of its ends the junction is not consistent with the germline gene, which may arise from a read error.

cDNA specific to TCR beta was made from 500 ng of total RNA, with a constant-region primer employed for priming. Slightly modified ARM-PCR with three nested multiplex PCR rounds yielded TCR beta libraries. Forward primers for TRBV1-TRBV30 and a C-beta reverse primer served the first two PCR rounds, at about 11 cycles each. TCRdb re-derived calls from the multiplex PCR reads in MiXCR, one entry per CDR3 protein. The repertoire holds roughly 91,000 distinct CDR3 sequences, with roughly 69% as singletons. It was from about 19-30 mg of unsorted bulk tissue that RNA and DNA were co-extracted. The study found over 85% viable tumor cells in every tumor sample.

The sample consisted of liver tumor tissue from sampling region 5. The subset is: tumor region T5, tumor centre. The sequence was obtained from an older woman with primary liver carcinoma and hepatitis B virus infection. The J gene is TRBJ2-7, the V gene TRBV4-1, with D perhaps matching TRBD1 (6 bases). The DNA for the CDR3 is TGCACCAGCAACCAACAGGGAGAATACGAGCGGTACTTC. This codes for CTSNQQGEYERYF.